This TCR beta chain was documented in a study of identical twins. TCRdb itself ran the 5' RACE reads through MiXCR, one entry per CDR3 protein. The top ten hold around 13% of the sample, which has hundreds of thousands of distinct CDR3 sequences, 18% seen once. The CDR3 totals 16 residues. Between the trimmed V and J ends, which lost 2 bases and 7 bases, there was a span of 19 bases. Germline values: CDR1 LGHNA, CDR2 YNFKEQ. This sample also belongs to another study, concerning T cells expressing NK-cell markers. That report adds: Sorted T-cell subsets CD3+CD56+NKG2C+, CD3+CD56+NKG2C- and CD3+CD56-NKG2C+ were TCR beta-sequenced. Sequencing covered eight donors, seven HCMV-seropositive and one seronegative. Sorting was limited to alpha-beta TCR-expressing T cells with an anti-gamma-delta TCR antibody in several experiments. It was still unclear whether expanded NKG2C+ T cell clones were HCMV specific.

The specimen was PBMCs. The rearrangement links TRBV4-2 to TRBJ2-3; D possibly corresponds to TRBD2 (5 bases). The receptor was derived from a woman between 18 and 29 years old in good health. The CDR3 region is CASSQLPTKGAHTQYF. CDR3 nucleotide sequence: TGTGCCAGCAGCCAACTCCCGACTAAGGGCGCACATACGCAGTATTTT.